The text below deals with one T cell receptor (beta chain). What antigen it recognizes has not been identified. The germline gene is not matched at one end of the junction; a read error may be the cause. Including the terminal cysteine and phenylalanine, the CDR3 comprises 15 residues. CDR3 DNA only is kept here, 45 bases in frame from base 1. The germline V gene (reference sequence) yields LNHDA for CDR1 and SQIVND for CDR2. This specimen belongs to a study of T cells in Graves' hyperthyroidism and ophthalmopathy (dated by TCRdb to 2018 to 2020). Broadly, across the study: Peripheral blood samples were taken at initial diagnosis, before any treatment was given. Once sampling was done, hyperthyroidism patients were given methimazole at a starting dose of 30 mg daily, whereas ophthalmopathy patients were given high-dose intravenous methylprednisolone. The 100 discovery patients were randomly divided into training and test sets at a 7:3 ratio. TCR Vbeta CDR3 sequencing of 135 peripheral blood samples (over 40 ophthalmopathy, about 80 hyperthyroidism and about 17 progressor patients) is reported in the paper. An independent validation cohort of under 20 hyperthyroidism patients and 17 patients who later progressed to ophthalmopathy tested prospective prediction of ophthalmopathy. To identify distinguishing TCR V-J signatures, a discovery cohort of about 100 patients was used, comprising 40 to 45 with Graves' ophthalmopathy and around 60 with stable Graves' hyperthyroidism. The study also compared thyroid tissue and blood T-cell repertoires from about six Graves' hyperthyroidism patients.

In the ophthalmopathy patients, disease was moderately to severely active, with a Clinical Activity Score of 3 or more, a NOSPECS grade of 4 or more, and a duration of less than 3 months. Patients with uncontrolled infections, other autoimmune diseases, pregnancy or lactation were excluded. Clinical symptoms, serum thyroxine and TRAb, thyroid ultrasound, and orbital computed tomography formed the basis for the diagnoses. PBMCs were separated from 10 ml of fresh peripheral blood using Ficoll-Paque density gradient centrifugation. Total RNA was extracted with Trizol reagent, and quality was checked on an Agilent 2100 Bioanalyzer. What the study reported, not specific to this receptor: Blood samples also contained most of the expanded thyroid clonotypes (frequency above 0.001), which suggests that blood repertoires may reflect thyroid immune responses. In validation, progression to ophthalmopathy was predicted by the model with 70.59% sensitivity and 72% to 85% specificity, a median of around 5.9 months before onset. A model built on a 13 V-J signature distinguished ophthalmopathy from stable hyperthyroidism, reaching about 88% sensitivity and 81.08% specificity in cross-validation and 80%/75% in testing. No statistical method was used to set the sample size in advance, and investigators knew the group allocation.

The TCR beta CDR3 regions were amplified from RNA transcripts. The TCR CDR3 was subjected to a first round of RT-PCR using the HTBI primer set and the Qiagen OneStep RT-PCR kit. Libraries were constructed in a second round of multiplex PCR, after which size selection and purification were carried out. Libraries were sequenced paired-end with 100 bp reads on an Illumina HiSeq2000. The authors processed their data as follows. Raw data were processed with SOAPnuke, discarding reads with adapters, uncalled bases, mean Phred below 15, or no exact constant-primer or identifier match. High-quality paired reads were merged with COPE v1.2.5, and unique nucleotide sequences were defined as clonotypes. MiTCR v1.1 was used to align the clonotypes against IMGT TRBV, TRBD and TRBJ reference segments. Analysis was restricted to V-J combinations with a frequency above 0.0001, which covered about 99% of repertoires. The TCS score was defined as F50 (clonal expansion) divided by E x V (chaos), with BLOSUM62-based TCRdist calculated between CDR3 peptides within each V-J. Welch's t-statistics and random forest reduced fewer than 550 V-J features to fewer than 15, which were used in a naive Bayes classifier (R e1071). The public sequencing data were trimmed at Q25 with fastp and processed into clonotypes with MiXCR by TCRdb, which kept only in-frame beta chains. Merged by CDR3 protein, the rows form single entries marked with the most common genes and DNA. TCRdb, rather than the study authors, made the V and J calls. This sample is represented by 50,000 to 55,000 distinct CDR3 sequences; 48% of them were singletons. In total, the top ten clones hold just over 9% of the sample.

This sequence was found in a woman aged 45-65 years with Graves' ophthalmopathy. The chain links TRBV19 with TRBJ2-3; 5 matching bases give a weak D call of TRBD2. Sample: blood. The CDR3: CASSIAGTSTDTQYF. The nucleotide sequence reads TGTGCCAGCAGTATCGCGGGTACTAGCACAGATACGCAGTATTTT.